The clone carrying this T cell receptor beta chain was observed a handful of times. Its antigen is unidentified. CDR1 SNHLY and CDR2 FYNNEI come from the germline V gene. This CDR3 is built from 13 residues. Trimming cost V 4 bases and J 3 bases, with 10 bases left between them. Universal primer sites and UMIs were introduced during 5'RACE template-switching synthesis of TCR cDNA. TCRdb re-analysed the 5' RACE reads in MiXCR, keeping a single row per CDR3 protein. The data show 300,000 to 350,000 distinct CDR3 sequences, roughly 7.5% seen once. The sample belongs to a study of T cells after yellow fever vaccination. Study in general: For low cell numbers, libraries were made with SMART-Seq v4 Ultra Low Input.

Overall study results and limits: Faster peaking, at day 5 versus 15, marked a secondary response that was weaker. Subsequent booster samples again held most clones from primary vaccination (approximately 95% CD4, roughly 88% CD8).

The sequence was collected from a man younger than 30 who received the YFV17D yellow fever vaccine. Here the sequenced sample was PBMCs, taken about 41 days after the first yellow fever vaccination. The chain combines TRBV2 with TRBJ2-7; D call uncertain. CDR3 bases: TGTGCCAGCAGTGGAGTTACGGTCTACGAGCAGTACTTC. This gives the protein CASSGVTVYEQYF. Filled out from reference TRBV2 and TRBJ2-7, the complete variable domain reads EPEVTQTPSHQVTQMGQEVILRCVPISNHLYFYWYRQILGQKVEFLVSFYNNEISEKSEIFDDQFSVERPDGSNFTLKIRSTKLEDSAMYFCASSGVTVYEQYFGPGTRLTVT.